The 21 T cell receptor beta chains below come from one sample, sequenced in a study of shared clonotypes between healthy human individuals. The method was immunoSEQ multiplex PCR; TCRdb's version includes in-frame clones alone and lacks a portion of them. The table records about 680,000 clones, 72% of them present only once. The source material was memory CD4+ T cells sorted from blood. Documented subset: CD45RA-negative fraction. The source of these receptors is a woman aged 30 to 39 in good health.

Only a few counts were recorded for this clone. The V gene is TRBV18, the J gene TRBJ2-7; TRBD2 is a possible D gene (6 bases). Germline V gene sequence: CDR1 KGHSH, CDR2 LQKENI. The CDR3 runs to 14 residues. Trimming stripped 3 bases from V and 2 bases from J, with 11 bases between. This CDR3 reads CASSPRGLPYEQYF. The CDR3 DNA reads as TGTGCCAGCTCACCTCGGGGGTTACCCTACGAGCAGTACTTC.

The chain employs TRBV6-5 and TRBJ1-6; TRBD1 might be the D (5 bases). There are 16 residues in the CDR3. Germline loops: CDR1 MNHEY, CDR2 SVGAGI. V was clipped by 1 base and J by 10 bases, with 17 bases between them. This chain's CDR3 is CASSYFSLAWGSPLHF. CDR3 nucleotide sequence: TGTGCCAGCAGTTACTTCTCCCTTGCCTGGGGGTCACCCCTCCACTTT.

The sample holds a few counts of this clone. One end of the junction is discordant with germline, which a read error may explain. This rearrangement joins TRBV7-9 to TRBJ2-6; D call uncertain. The CDR3 has 15 residues. Germline-derived CDR1 and CDR2 are SEHNR and FQNEAQ (reference sequence). The CDR3 region has the DNA TGTGCCAGTTGGAAGGCACTCTCTAGGGCCAACGTCCTGACTTTC. This gives the protein CASWKALSRANVLTF.

To note about this clone: A single base separates this from a much larger clone, so it may be a read error. The gene calls are TRBV27 and TRBJ2-7, with 11 positions matching TRBD1. With 5 bases clipped from V and 2 bases from J, the junction kept 2 bases outside the gene matches. This CDR3 is 14 amino acids long. Germline V gives CDR1 MNHEY, CDR2 SMNVEV (reference sequence). The CDR3: CASSAGQGAYEQYF. CDR3 DNA sequence: TGTGCCAGCAGTGCGGGACAGGGGGCCTACGAGCAGTACTTC.

Worth noting for this clone: The sample contains more than one DNA sequence encoding this CDR3. CDR3 residues: CASSFPGGGNTEAFF. CDR3 nucleotide sequence: TGTGCCAGCAGCTTTCCAGGGGGCGGAAACACTGAAGCTTTCTTT. This chain links TRBV5-4 with TRBJ1-1; 8 bases line up with TRBD1. Germline V lookup: CDR1 SGHNT, CDR2 YYREEE (reference sequence). The V gene end was trimmed by 2 bases and the J gene end by 2 bases; junction bases not matched to a gene: 5. The CDR3 is 15 amino acids.

This chain uses TRBV30 with TRBJ2-1, with 13 bases matching TRBD2. Germline assignment: CDR1 GTSNPN and CDR2 SVGIG (reference sequence). The CDR3 extends over 14 amino acids. J gave up 8 bases and V 6 bases, and 7 bases lay outside the gene matches. In nucleotides, the CDR3 is TGTGCCTGCGCACTAGCGGGAGGGCCCTATGAGCAGTTCTTC. Its protein is CACALAGGPYEQFF.

This chain links TRBV6-1 with TRBJ2-7; D gene uncertain. V dropped 9 bases and J dropped 6 bases, with 15 bases sitting between them. Germline CDR1 is MNHNS and CDR2 is SASEGT. This CDR3 comprises 12 residues. Here the CDR3 reads CASKGRTSEQYF. CDR3 nucleotides: TGTGCCAGTAAAGGACGGACCTCCGAGCAGTACTTC.

About this clone: The same CDR3 also results from other DNA sequences found in this sample. This chain joins TRBV28 and TRBJ1-3; 7 positions agree with TRBD1. CDR1 is MDHEN, CDR2 SYDVKM, per germline. V trimming: 5 bases; J trimming: 3 bases; junction bases outside the gene matches: 7. This CDR3 has 15 residues. CDR3 coding DNA: TGTGCCAGCAGTCCACGGACAGGTAGTGGAAACACCATATATTTT. This encodes CASSPRTGSGNTIYF.

For the CDR3, the DNA is TGTGCCAGCAGTTTGTCTAGACTAGCGGGAAACTCTGGGGCCAACGTCCTGACTTTC. Translation gives CASSLSRLAGNSGANVLTF. The chain employs TRBV27 and TRBJ2-6, with TRBD2 matching over 11 bases. The CDR3 loop spans 19 amino acids. Losses at the gene ends were 3 bases for V and 0 bases for J; bases not matched to a gene: 7. Germline V gene sequence: CDR1 MNHEY, CDR2 SMNVEV (reference sequence).

This clone was seen more than once but under ten times. Written as DNA, the CDR3 is TGTGCCAGCAGTACAGGGCTGGAAGCTTTCTTT. Translated: CASSTGLEAFF. This sequence joins TRBV11-1 and TRBJ1-1; D is perhaps TRBD1 (6 bases). The CDR3 loop spans 11 amino acids. Trimming took off 6 bases at V and 8 bases at J, with 10 bases between the two ends. The V gene's germline CDR1 is SGHAT and CDR2 FQDESV (reference sequence).

The gene calls are TRBV27 and TRBJ1-2; maybe TRBD1 (5 bases). This CDR3 contains 15 residues. Trimming stripped 4 bases from V and 3 bases from J, with 15 bases between. Germline V gene data show CDR1 as MNHEY and CDR2 as SMNVEV (reference sequence). The CDR3 loop is CASSYGTPGDYGYTF. The DNA of the CDR3 is TGTGCCAGCAGTTACGGGACTCCTGGGGACTATGGCTACACCTTC.

This chain connects TRBV5-1 to TRBJ1-2, with 9 positions matching TRBD1. V dropped 3 bases and J dropped 2; count of bases not matched to a gene: 2. The germline V gene encodes CDR1 SGHRS and CDR2 YFSETQ. CDR3 size: 14 residues. This CDR3 is CASSSGTGNYGYTF. The CDR3 DNA reads TGCGCCAGCAGCTCCGGGACAGGGAACTATGGCTACACCTTC. Combining the CDR3 with reference TRBV5-1 and TRBJ1-2 gives the whole variable domain KAGVTQTPRYLIKTRGQQVTLSCSPISGHRSVSWYQQTPGQGLQFLFEYFSETQRNKGNFPGRFSGRQFSNSRSEMNVSTLELGDSALYLCASSSGTGNYGYTFGSGTRLTVV.

Points on this clone: This may stem from a read error, because a much larger clone lies one nucleotide away. Other DNA sequences from this sample encode an identical CDR3 as well. The rearrangement uses TRBV7-2 and TRBJ2-7, with D unclear. The CDR3 sequence is 15 residues long. Germline V gene lookup returns CDR1 SGHTA and CDR2 FQGNSA. DNA of the CDR3: TGCGCCAGCAGCCCCGGAAGTCAGGTCCGGAGCGAGCAGTACTTC. It encodes CASSPGSQVRSEQYF.

This clone was found a few times. This CDR3 is CASSEASGSKYF. The CDR3 DNA sequence: TGCGCCAGCAGTGAGGCGTCTGGCTCTAAGTATTTT. This rearrangement joins TRBV10-1 to TRBJ2-3; no reliable D call. V dropped 2 bases and J dropped 13 bases, with 13 bases sitting between them. The CDR3 loop spans 12 amino acids. Germline values: CDR1 WNHNN, CDR2 SYGVQD (reference sequence).

A single count supports this clone. The chain combines TRBV6-1 with TRBJ2-7, with 11 bases identical to TRBD1. V was clipped by 6 bases and J by 2 bases; unmatched bases: 6. Germline V lookup: CDR1 MNHNS, CDR2 SASEGT. The CDR3 sequence is 15 residues long. The CDR3 nucleotides read TGTGCCAGCAGCACGGACAGGGGGCGAACCTACGAGCAGTACTTC. This translates into CASSTDRGRTYEQYF.

The V and J genes are TRBV15 and TRBJ2-5, with 9 bases identical to TRBD2. TRBJ2-7 explains the end of the DNA better; the J call may be wrong. The length of the CDR3 is 14 residues. The V gene's germline CDR1 is LNHNV and CDR2 YYDKDF (reference sequence). In nucleotides, the CDR3 is TGTGCCACCGGGCGGGGGGGACTAGGGTACGAGCAGTACTTC. This gives the protein CATGRGGLGYEQYF.

This rearrangement joins TRBV7-9 to TRBJ1-5, with a weak D call TRBD1 (5 bases). CDR3 size: 16 residues. V was shortened by 4 bases and J by 3 bases, with 16 bases between the two germline ends. From germline, CDR1 is SEHNR and CDR2 FQNEAQ (reference sequence). Here the CDR3 DNA reads TGTGCCAGCAGCTCCTCCGGGGCCATACCCAATCAGCCCCAGCATTTT. This encodes CASSSSGAIPNQPQHF.

This CDR3 reads CASSPPTGANTEAFF. The CDR3 DNA reads as TGTGCCAGCTCACCACCGACAGGAGCGAACACTGAAGCTTTCTTT. The V and J genes are TRBV18 and TRBJ1-1, with TRBD1 as a possible D gene (6 bases). Trimming took 0 bases from V and 1 from J, leaving 9 bases between them. The CDR3 is 15 residues long. From germline, CDR1 is KGHSH and CDR2 LQKENI.

The sample holds one count of this clone. The J gene is TRBJ1-1, the V gene TRBV27; possible D gene TRBD1, 6 bases. This CDR3 is built from 15 residues. The V end lost 6 bases, the J end lost 4 bases, and 18 bases lay between the germline ends. Germline CDR1 and CDR2: MNHEY and SMNVEV (reference sequence). This CDR3 is CASRSTRTAITEAFF. The DNA of the CDR3 is TGTGCCAGCAGGTCAACTCGGACAGCGATCACTGAAGCTTTCTTT.

The table lists this clone with a few counts. The CDR3 nucleotides are TGTGCCAGTAGTATCGGGGAGTTCTCTGGAAACACCATATATTTT. This encodes CASSIGEFSGNTIYF. The V gene is TRBV19, the J gene TRBJ1-3; D remains unclear. The CDR3 totals 15 residues. CDR1 LNHDA and CDR2 SQIVND come from the germline V gene (reference sequence). Trimming removed 3 bases from V and 0 bases from J, with 9 bases in between.

The chain employs TRBV27 and TRBJ1-5; D not certain. CDR3 length equals 14 residues. The ends were cut back, 3 bases at V and 3 bases at J, with 9 bases in the middle. Germline assignment: CDR1 MNHEY and CDR2 SMNVEV (reference sequence). Here the CDR3 reads CASSLVGSNQPQHF. CDR3 in DNA: TGTGCCAGCAGTTTGGTGGGCTCCAATCAGCCCCAGCATTTT.